The subject of this entry is one T cell receptor beta chain. Its target is not known. The sample is drawn from a study of OX40 agonist ivuxolimab in advanced cancers. Overall study: From 23 to 79 years was the age range, with a mean of roughly 59 years, and roughly 83% were male.

The V gene lost 3 bases and the J gene lost 6 bases, with 5 bases spanning the gap. The germline CDR1 and CDR2 sequences are SEHNR and FQNEAQ (reference sequence). This CDR3 region has 12 residues. Here immunoSEQ multiplex PCR was the method, and the copy in TCRdb shows in-frame clones only, minus some. The sample includes 67,000 or so clones, around 81% of them seen just once. Study observations and caveats: The work left the antigen specificity of expanded peripheral T cells undetermined.

The V and J genes are TRBV7-9 and TRBJ1-4; D is undetermined. The receptor was isolated from an adult with an advanced solid tumor such as melanoma, head and neck, liver or kidney cancer. Sequenced here: CD4+ or CD8+ T cells sorted from blood, sampled in a trial of the OX40 agonist ivuxolimab. The chain's CDR3 is CASSFLDEKLFF. The CDR3 DNA reads as TGTGCCAGCAGCTTCCTGGATGAAAAACTGTTTTTT. Full variable domain (outside the CDR3, taken from reference TRBV7-9 and TRBJ1-4): DTGVSQNPRHKITKRGQNVTFRCDPISEHNRLYWYRQTLGQGPEFLTYFQNEAQLEKSRLLSDRFSAERPKGSFSTLEIQRTEQGDSAMYLCASSFLDEKLFFGSGTQLSVL.